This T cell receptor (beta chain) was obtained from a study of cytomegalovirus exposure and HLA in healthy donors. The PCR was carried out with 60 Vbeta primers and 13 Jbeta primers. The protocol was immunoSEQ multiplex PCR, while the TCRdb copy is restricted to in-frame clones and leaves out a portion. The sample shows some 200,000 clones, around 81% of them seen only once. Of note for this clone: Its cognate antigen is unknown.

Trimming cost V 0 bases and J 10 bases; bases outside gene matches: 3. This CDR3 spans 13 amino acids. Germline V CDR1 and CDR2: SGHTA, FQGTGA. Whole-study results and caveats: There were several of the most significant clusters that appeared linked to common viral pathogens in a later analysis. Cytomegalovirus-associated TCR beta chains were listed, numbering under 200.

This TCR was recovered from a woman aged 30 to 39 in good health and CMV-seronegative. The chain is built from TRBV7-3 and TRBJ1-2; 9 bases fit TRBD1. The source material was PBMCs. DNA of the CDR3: TGTGCCAGCAGCTTAACCGGGACAGGGCCCTACACCTTC. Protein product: CASSLTGTGPYTF.